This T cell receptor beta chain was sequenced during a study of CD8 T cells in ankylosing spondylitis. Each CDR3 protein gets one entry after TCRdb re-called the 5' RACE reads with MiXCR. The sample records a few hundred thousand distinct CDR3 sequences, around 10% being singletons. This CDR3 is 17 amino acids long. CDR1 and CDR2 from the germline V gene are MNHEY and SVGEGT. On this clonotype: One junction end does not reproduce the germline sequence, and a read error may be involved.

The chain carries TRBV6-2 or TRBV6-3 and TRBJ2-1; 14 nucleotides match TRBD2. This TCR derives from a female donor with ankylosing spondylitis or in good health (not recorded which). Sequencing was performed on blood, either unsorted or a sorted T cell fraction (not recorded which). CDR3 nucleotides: TGTGCCAGCAGTGGGACTAGCGGGAGACGATCCTACAATGAGCAGTCCTTC. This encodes CASSGTSGRRSYNEQSF.